A selection of T cell receptor beta chains follows, all from one sample in a study of T cells in Graves' hyperthyroidism and ophthalmopathy. TCRdb reprocessed the multiplex PCR reads with MiXCR, giving one entry per CDR3 protein. The sample records some 400,000 distinct CDR3 sequences, about 18% being singletons. Source material: blood. These receptors were obtained from a woman younger than 35 with Graves' hyperthyroidism. The CDR3 runs from the conserved cysteine through the conserved F or W. A D gene is named only where the DNA matches it firmly. The size field is filled for only some rows; it gives once, few, many or a size class.

CDR3 protein,CDR3 DNA,J gene,V gene,D gene,clone size
CASSEVGRQGDTEAFF,TGTGCCAGCAGTGAAGTGGGACGACAGGGGGACACTGAAGCTTTCTTT,TRBJ1-1,TRBV6-1,TRBD1,many
CSARDPRGLGEGAFF,TGCAGTGCTAGAGACCCTCGGGGTTTGGGGGAGGGAGCTTTCTTT,TRBJ1-1,TRBV20-1,NA,NA
CASSGQGLYSNQPQHF,TGTGCCAGCAGTGGACAGGGCCTTTATAGCAATCAGCCCCAGCATTTT,TRBJ1-5,TRBV6-1,TRBD1,many
CASSESGAVTGANVLTF,TGTGCCAGCAGTGAAAGCGGGGCAGTCACTGGGGCCAACGTCCTGACTTTC,TRBJ2-6,TRBV27,TRBD2,many
CASSSMIGQDQPQHF,TGTGCCAGCAGCTCTATGATTGGACAGGATCAGCCCCAGCATTTT,TRBJ1-5,TRBV12-3/TRBV12-4,TRBD1,many
CASSQKTGIGNTEAFF,TGCGCCAGCAGCCAAAAGACAGGGATTGGGAACACTGAAGCTTTCTTT,TRBJ1-1,TRBV4-1,TRBD1,many
CAWSNQGGNTEAFF,TGTGCCTGGAGTAACCAGGGGGGGAACACTGAAGCTTTCTTT,TRBJ1-1,TRBV30,TRBD1,many
CASSALGGGETQYF,TGTGCCAGCAGTGCCTTGGGGGGTGGCGAGACCCAGTACTTC,TRBJ2-5,TRBV2,NA,many
CASSLAEQGYGYTF,TGTGCCAGCAGTTTAGCGGAACAGGGCTATGGCTACACCTTC,TRBJ1-2,TRBV12-3/TRBV12-4,NA,many
CATGPPRETQYF,TGTGCCACCGGTCCACCGCGAGAGACCCAGTACTTC,TRBJ2-5,TRBV15,NA,many
CASSSSSEDGYTF,TGCGCCAGCAGCTCCTCTTCCGAAGATGGCTACACCTTC,TRBJ1-2,TRBV5-1,NA,many
CASSQVRGSGELFF,TGCGCCAGCAGCCAAGTTAGGGGATCCGGGGAGCTGTTTTTT,TRBJ2-2,TRBV4-1,NA,many
CASRRQGVGRGPSYEQYF,TGTGCCAGCAGGAGACAGGGGGTGGGCAGGGGGCCCTCCTACGAGCAGTACTTC,TRBJ2-7,TRBV12-3/TRBV12-4,TRBD1,NA
CASAGTGARGQYF,TGTGCCAGCGCCGGGACAGGTGCTCGAGGCCAGTACTTC,TRBJ2-5,TRBV12-3/TRBV12-4,TRBD1,many
CASTNVASGNTIYF,TGTGCCAGCACCAACGTAGCCTCTGGAAACACCATATATTTT,TRBJ1-3,TRBV6-1,NA,NA
CASSSLHQGKSGYTF,TGTGCCAGCAGTTCCCTCCACCAGGGCAAATCCGGCTACACCTTC,TRBJ1-2,TRBV6-5,NA,few
CASHRGPGTGELFF,TGTGCCTCCCACAGGGGGCCGGGCACCGGGGAGCTGTTTTTT,TRBJ2-2,TRBV28,TRBD1,many
CASSPEFNVETQYF,TGTGCCAGCAGTCCCGAATTCAATGTTGAGACCCAGTACTTC,TRBJ2-5,TRBV12-3/TRBV12-4,NA,many
CASKEGFSYEQYF,TGTGCCAGCAAGGAGGGATTCTCCTACGAGCAGTACTTC,TRBJ2-7,TRBV12-3/TRBV12-4,NA,many
CASSQDRPGNGYTF,TGCGCCAGCAGCCAAGATCGTCCGGGGAATGGCTACACCTTC,TRBJ1-2,TRBV4-1,NA,many
CASKGQGPETQYF,TGCGCCAGCAAGGGACAGGGTCCAGAGACCCAGTACTTC,TRBJ2-5,TRBV5-1,TRBD1,NA
CASSSPTTGGHEQYF,TGTGCCAGCAGCTCACCAACTACAGGGGGCCACGAGCAGTACTTC,TRBJ2-7,TRBV7-2,TRBD1,few
CASKPLGGLNQPQHF,TGTGCCAGCAAGCCCTTAGGAGGGTTAAATCAGCCCCAGCATTTT,TRBJ1-5,TRBV28,NA,many
CASTLTGGNTGELFF,TGCGCCAGCACTTTGACGGGGGGGAACACCGGGGAGCTGTTTTTT,TRBJ2-2,TRBV5-1,TRBD2,NA
CAWRRAGRGGYEQYF,TGTGCCTGGCGGAGGGCCGGCAGGGGTGGCTACGAGCAGTACTTC,TRBJ2-7,TRBV30,NA,many
CASRSERGGNEQYF,TGTGCCAGCAGATCTGAACGGGGGGGGAACGAGCAGTACTTC,TRBJ2-7,TRBV6-1,TRBD2,many
CASSLFSGGLSFGNEQYF,TGTGCCAGCAGTTTGTTTAGCGGGGGGCTCTCTTTTGGGAACGAGCAGTACTTC,TRBJ2-7,TRBV12-3/TRBV12-4,TRBD2,many
CASSQYFQGYTEAFF,TGCGCCAGCAGCCAATACTTTCAGGGGTACACTGAAGCTTTCTTT,TRBJ1-1,TRBV4-1,NA,many
CAWNEDRGLEQYF,TGTGCCTGGAACGAGGACAGGGGCCTTGAGCAGTACTTC,TRBJ2-7,TRBV30,TRBD1,many
CASSLTLSTEAFF,TGTGCCAGCAGCTTAACACTATCCACTGAAGCTTTCTTT,TRBJ1-1,TRBV7-3,NA,many
CASSESGLNTEAFF,TGTGCCAGCAGTGAGTCAGGACTGAACACTGAAGCTTTCTTT,TRBJ1-1,TRBV6-4,NA,many
CASSDSGGANEQFF,TGTGCCAGCAGTGACAGCGGGGGGGCCAATGAGCAGTTCTTC,TRBJ2-1,TRBV6-4,TRBD2,many